This T cell receptor beta chain appears in the sequencing data of a study of immune characterization of retroperitoneal liposarcoma. Germline CDR1 reads MNHNS; CDR2 reads SASEGT. Trimming removed 4 bases from V and 2 bases from J, with 11 bases in between. The CDR3 runs 14 residues. TCRdb re-called the PCR reads through MiXCR, storing one row per CDR3 protein. The sample lists approximately 11,000 distinct CDR3 sequences; about 27% were seen once. The table lists this clonotype with a few counts. The source of this sequence is a female donor with retroperitoneal liposarcoma. V usage is TRBV6-1 and J usage is TRBJ2-5; unclear D gene. Sequences were obtained from tumor tissue. CDR3 DNA: TGTGCCAGCAGTGGTCAGTATTTACAAGAGACCCAGTACTTC. Its translation is CASSGQYLQETQYF.